The 10 T cell receptor beta chains in this list originate from one sample, sequenced in a study of blood T cells in healthy people across ages. A second PCR of roughly 7 to 11 cycles used a sample-barcoded 5' primer and a J-beta primer mix. MiXCR, applied by TCRdb to the 5' RACE reads, yields one record per CDR3 protein. The table has over 750,000 distinct CDR3 sequences, around 25% seen once. These records were also assigned to another study, of T cells of mothers and their children.

The sequencing input was blood. The receptors shown here come from a boy under 18 in good health.

In its sample, this clonotype was seen a few times. The chain is built from TRBV13 and TRBJ1-1, with 7 bases aligning to TRBD1. Germline loops: CDR1 PRHDT, CDR2 FYEKMQ (reference sequence). The V gene end was trimmed by 3 bases and the J gene end by 3 bases; junction bases not matched to a gene: 13. This CDR3 has 17 amino acids. The CDR3 bases are TGTGCCAGCAGCTTGGGAACAGGGGACACGGGGGACACTGAAGCTTTCTTT. This sequence encodes CASSLGTGDTGDTEAFF.

This chain joins TRBV20-1 and TRBJ2-5; tentative D call: TRBD2 (6 bases). The J call could be wrong; TRBJ2-1 is a better fit for the DNA end. The germline CDR1 and CDR2 sequences are DFQATT and SNEGSKA (reference sequence). The CDR3 has 12 amino acids. The CDR3, as DNA: TGCAGTGCTATGGCTAGCGCGAATGAGCAGTTCTTC. Translating it yields CSAMASANEQFF.

As for this clonotype: A clone one base away is much larger, so this may be a read error. The V call is TRBV12-3 or TRBV12-4, the J call TRBJ2-5; D unclear. The CDR3 sequence is 15 residues long. CDR3 sequence: CASSPSGPPYNEQLF. For the CDR3, the DNA is TGTGCCAGCAGTCCTAGTGGGCCCCCCTACAATGAGCAGCTCTTC.

A note on this clonotype: One junction end disagrees with the germline gene, perhaps due to a read error. V usage is TRBV5-1 and J usage is TRBJ2-4; D could derive from TRBD1 or TRBD2 (5 bases each). Germline CDR1 reads SGHRS; CDR2 reads YFSETQ. This CDR3 has 16 amino acids. CDR3 coding DNA: TGCGTCAGCAGCTTGGTCCCCGGGACGGCCAAAAACATTCAGTACTTC. It translates to CVSSLVPGTAKNIQYF.

This chain connects TRBV7-9 to TRBJ2-7; no clear D. V lost 1 base, J lost 2 bases, and 9 bases lay in between. The CDR3 totals 14 residues. CDR1 SEHNR and CDR2 FQNEAQ come from the germline V gene (reference sequence). In nucleotides, the CDR3 is TGTGCCAGCAGCTTAGACCTGGGGACCTACGAGCAGTACTTC. This gives the protein CASSLDLGTYEQYF.

The chain uses TRBV20-1 and TRBJ2-3; TRBD2 might be the D (5 bases). In germline, CDR1 is DFQATT, CDR2 SNEGSKA (reference sequence). The CDR3 has 14 amino acids. V was clipped by 3 bases and J by 4 bases, with 14 bases between them. The CDR3 region is CSASRTLEPDTQYF. In DNA, the CDR3 is TGCAGTGCTAGCAGGACTCTCGAACCAGATACGCAGTATTTT.

This chain joins TRBV10-1 and TRBJ2-5; 10 bases are a match to TRBD1. The CDR3 runs to 16 residues. The J segment lost 3 bases and the V segment lost 0 bases, leaving 4 bases of the junction unmatched. Germline V gene lookup returns CDR1 WNHNN and CDR2 SYGVQD (reference sequence). CDR3 amino acids: CASSESTGTGEETQYF. DNA for the CDR3: TGCGCCAGCAGTGAGTCAACCGGGACAGGGGAAGAGACCCAGTACTTC.

Here the CDR3 reads CATSRTLDWGSYNEQFF. As DNA, the CDR3 is TGTGCCACCAGCAGAACCCTAGACTGGGGCTCCTACAATGAGCAGTTCTTC. This chain links TRBV15 with TRBJ2-1; D gene ambiguous. V dropped 2 bases and J dropped 0 bases, with 14 bases sitting between them. The CDR3 contains 17 residues. Germline-derived CDR1 and CDR2 are LNHNV and YYDKDF (reference sequence).

This clonotype was seen only a few times. The gene calls are TRBV7-8 and TRBJ1-2; D uncertain. Trimming removed 1 base at V and 4 bases at J, with 16 bases between. This CDR3 contains 16 residues. Looked up from germline, CDR1 is SGHVS and CDR2 is FQNEAQ. The CDR3: CASSLENVWASYGYTF. In DNA, the CDR3 is TGTGCCAGCAGCTTAGAGAACGTGTGGGCCAGCTATGGCTACACCTTC.

This chain joins TRBV6-2 or TRBV6-3 and TRBJ2-1; 8 bases map to TRBD2. The CDR3 length is 16 residues. In germline, CDR1 is MNHEY, CDR2 SVGEGT. V gave up 10 bases and J gave up 7 bases; unmatched junction bases: 18. The CDR3 DNA reads TGTGCCATCTTTGGACCGAGGGCTAGCGGGCTTAATGAGCAGTTCTTC. Its translation: CAIFGPRASGLNEQFF.